A single sample gave rise to the 13 T cell receptor beta chains below, sequenced in a study of cytomegalovirus exposure and HLA in healthy donors. With 60 Vbeta and 13 Jbeta primers, the PCR was carried out. Using immunoSEQ multiplex PCR, the repertoire was profiled, and TCRdb retains in-frame clones only, with some absent. The sample contains fewer than 250,000 clones, around 79% of which appear only once. Sequencing input: PBMCs. These receptors originate from a male donor in good health and CMV-seronegative.

V is TRBV19 and J is TRBJ1-5, with a possible D match to TRBD1 (6 bases). The CDR3 extends over 13 amino acids. V gave up 3 bases and J gave up 8 bases, with 11 bases separating them. From germline, CDR1 is LNHDA and CDR2 SQIVND (reference sequence). The CDR3, as DNA: TGTGCCAGTAGTATCAACAGGGCGGAGCCCCAGCATTTT. Its protein is CASSINRAEPQHF.

As DNA, the CDR3 is TGTGCCAGCAGCTCCCAAAGGAGGAGGGGATCTAACTATGGCTACACCTTC. It specifies CASSSQRRRGSNYGYTF. This chain links TRBV7-8 with TRBJ1-2, with D possibly being TRBD1 (5 bases). This CDR3 is built from 17 residues. Germline V gene data show CDR1 as SGHVS and CDR2 as FQNEAQ. Between the trimmed V and J ends, which lost 4 bases and 0 bases, there was a span of 18 bases.

The J gene is TRBJ2-1, the V gene TRBV7-8; D is possibly TRBD2 (7 bases). This CDR3 has 15 residues. V was pared by 5 bases and J by 5 bases, with 16 bases between. Germline V gene sequence: CDR1 SGHVS, CDR2 FQNEAQ. CDR3 region: CASSPVGGANNEQFF. DNA of the CDR3: TGTGCCAGCAGCCCCGTAGGGGGGGCCAACAATGAGCAGTTCTTC.

The chain is built from TRBV15 and TRBJ1-5, with a possible D match to TRBD1 (6 bases). V gave up 2 bases and J gave up 3 bases, with 23 bases separating them. CDR1 is LNHNV and CDR2 is YYDKDF in the germline V gene (reference sequence). The CDR3 totals 19 residues. As DNA, the CDR3 is TGTGCCACCAGCAGATACGCCGGGACAATACTTGGGAACAATCAGCCCCAGCATTTT. It specifies CATSRYAGTILGNNQPQHF.

The genes are TRBV4-3 and TRBJ1-1, with no clear D. The germline V gene encodes CDR1 LGHNA and CDR2 YSLEER. CDR3 length: 15 residues. V dropped 0 bases and J dropped 3 bases, with 11 bases sitting between them. The CDR3 loop is CASSQDGRGYTEAFF. CDR3 sequence (DNA): TGCGCCAGCAGCCAAGATGGTAGAGGGTACACTGAAGCTTTCTTT.

V usage is TRBV6-5 and J usage is TRBJ2-2; D is undetermined. The germline gives CDR1 MNHEY, CDR2 SVGAGI. Trimming took 6 bases from V and 0 from J, leaving 11 bases between them. The CDR3 consists of 15 residues. This CDR3 is CASRQKYANTGELFF. In DNA form, the CDR3 reads TGTGCCAGCAGGCAGAAGTACGCGAACACCGGGGAGCTGTTTTTT.

This chain uses TRBV9 with TRBJ2-2; 9 bases are shared with TRBD1. The CDR3 covers 16 residues. Germline values: CDR1 SGDLS, CDR2 YYNGEE. Trimming cost V 4 bases and J 3 bases; bases outside gene matches: 7. For the CDR3, the DNA is TGTGCCAGCAGCTCCGGACAGGGGAGGGACACCGGGGAGCTGTTTTTT. It yields the protein CASSSGQGRDTGELFF.

The gene calls are TRBV7-9 and TRBJ1-2; 10 nucleotides agree with TRBD1. The CDR3 totals 15 residues. The germline gives CDR1 SEHNR, CDR2 FQNEAQ (reference sequence). V gave up 5 bases and J gave up 4 bases; unmatched junction bases: 7. This chain's CDR3 is CASSDDRGLVYGYTF. CDR3 DNA: TGTGCCAGCAGCGACGACAGGGGGCTCGTCTATGGCTACACCTTC. Based on the CDR3 plus reference TRBV7-9 and TRBJ1-2, the full variable domain is DTGVSQNPRHKITKRGQNVTFRCDPISEHNRLYWYRQTLGQGPEFLTYFQNEAQLEKSRLLSDRFSAERPKGSFSTLEIQRTEQGDSAMYLCASSDDRGLVYGYTFGSGTRLTVV.

This clone showed up just once. Within the sample, other DNA sequences also encode this same CDR3. The chain employs TRBV9 and TRBJ1-1; possible D gene TRBD1, 5 bases. This CDR3 is built from 13 residues. The germline V gene has CDR1 SGDLS and CDR2 YYNGEE. Trimming removed 0 bases at V and 6 bases at J, with 9 bases between. The CDR3 sequence: CASSVGGVSEAFF. The CDR3 bases are TGTGCCAGCAGCGTAGGGGGGGTCTCTGAAGCTTTCTTT.

The chain combines TRBV2 with TRBJ1-6, with TRBD1 matching over 7 bases. Germline V gene data show CDR1 as SNHLY and CDR2 as FYNNEI. The CDR3 spans 16 residues. Germline trimming cut 5 bases from V and 2 bases from J; bases unmatched to any gene: 6. CDR3 protein: CASSIWDSAYNSPLHF. In DNA form, the CDR3 reads TGTGCCAGCAGTATTTGGGACAGCGCCTATAATTCACCCCTCCACTTT.

V and J are TRBV10-3 and TRBJ1-5; 9 bases match TRBD1. This CDR3 spans 15 amino acids. V dropped 3 bases and J dropped 8; count of bases not matched to a gene: 8. Per the germline V gene, CDR1 is ENHRY and CDR2 is SYGVKD. Here the CDR3 DNA reads TGTGCCATCAGTGACGGGACAGGGAATGGGAAGCCCCAGCATTTT. Encoded protein: CAISDGTGNGKPQHF.

This sequence joins TRBV9 and TRBJ2-7; D is possibly TRBD2 (5 bases). This CDR3 has 13 residues. The germline gives CDR1 SGDLS, CDR2 YYNGEE. Trimming removed 0 bases at V and 3 bases at J, with 7 bases between. This CDR3 is CASSVDGDYEQYF. CDR3 nucleotides: TGTGCCAGCAGCGTAGACGGGGACTACGAGCAGTACTTC.

This clone was counted only a few times. The chain employs TRBV7-9 and TRBJ2-1, with 8 bases aligning to TRBD1. CDR3 size: 16 residues. Per the germline V gene, CDR1 is SEHNR and CDR2 is FQNEAQ (reference sequence). V was pared by 8 bases and J by 1 base, with 10 bases of the junction left unmatched. CDR3 protein: CASYARRDRSYNEQFF. The CDR3 DNA is TGTGCCAGCTATGCTAGGCGGGACAGGTCCTACAATGAGCAGTTCTTC.